This TCR beta chain originates from a study of breast tumors, draining lymph nodes, adjacent tissues. Study-wide findings and caveats: Tumor TCR diversity was below lymph nodes but above nontumor tissue.

There are many counts of this clonotype. Its antigen is not identified. TCRdb independently ran MiXCR on the multiplex PCR reads; one entry per CDR3 protein. Seen here are some 150,000 distinct CDR3 sequences, 20% to 25% observed once, and the top ten hold just over 2.5%. Samples came from axillary lymph nodes draining the breast cancer. V was clipped by 1 base and J by 8 bases, with 12 bases between them. CDR3 length: 14 amino acids. CDR1 and CDR2 (germline): LGHDT, YNNKEL (reference sequence). The rearrangement links TRBV3-1 to TRBJ2-1, with unresolved D. The sequence came from a female donor with breast cancer. Some clones in this sample may be carry-over from other donors' samples. Sample: axillary lymph node tissue. The CDR3 loop reads CASSQVIGSDEQFF. In DNA, the CDR3 is TGTGCCAGCAGCCAAGTTATAGGCTCCGATGAGCAGTTCTTC.